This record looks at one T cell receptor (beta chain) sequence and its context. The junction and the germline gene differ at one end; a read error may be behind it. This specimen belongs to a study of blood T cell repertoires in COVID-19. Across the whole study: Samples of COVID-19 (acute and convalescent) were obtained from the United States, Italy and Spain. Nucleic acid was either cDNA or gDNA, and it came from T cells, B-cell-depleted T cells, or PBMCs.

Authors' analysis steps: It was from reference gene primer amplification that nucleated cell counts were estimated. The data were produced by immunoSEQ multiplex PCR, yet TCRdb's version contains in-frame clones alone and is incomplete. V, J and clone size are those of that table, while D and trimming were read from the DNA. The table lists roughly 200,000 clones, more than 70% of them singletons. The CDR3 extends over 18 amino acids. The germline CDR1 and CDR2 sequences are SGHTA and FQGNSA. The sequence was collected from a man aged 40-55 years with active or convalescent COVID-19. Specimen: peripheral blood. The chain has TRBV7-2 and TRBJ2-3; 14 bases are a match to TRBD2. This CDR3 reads CASSLGTSGGRGTGTQYF. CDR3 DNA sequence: TGTGCCAGCAGCCTGGGGACTAGCGGGGGCCGGGGAACAGGTACGCAGTATTTT.